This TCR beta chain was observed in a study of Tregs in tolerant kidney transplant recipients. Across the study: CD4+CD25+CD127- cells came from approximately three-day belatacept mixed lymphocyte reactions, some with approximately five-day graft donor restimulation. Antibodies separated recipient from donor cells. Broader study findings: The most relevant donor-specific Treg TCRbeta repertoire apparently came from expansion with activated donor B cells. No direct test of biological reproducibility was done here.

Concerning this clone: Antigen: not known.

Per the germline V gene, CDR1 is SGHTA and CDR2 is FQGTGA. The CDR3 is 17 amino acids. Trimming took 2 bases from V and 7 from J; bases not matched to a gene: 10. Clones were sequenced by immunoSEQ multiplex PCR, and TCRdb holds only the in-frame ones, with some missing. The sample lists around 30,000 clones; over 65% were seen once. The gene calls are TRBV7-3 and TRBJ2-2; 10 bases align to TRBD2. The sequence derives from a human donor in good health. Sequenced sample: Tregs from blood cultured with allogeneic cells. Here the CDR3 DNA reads TGTGCCAGCAGCTTAGGGCTAGCGGGGGCCCACGGCGGGGAGCTGTTTTTT. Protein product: CASSLGLAGAHGGELFF.